This T cell receptor beta chain was recorded in a study of cytomegalovirus exposure and HLA in healthy donors. Across the study: The 90 to 150 validation repertoires were produced on the same platform as the roughly 690 repertoires of the first cohort. This was reported in a later analysis. Whole-study findings and limits: In vitro checks showed that a few CMV-associated chains really do target CMV antigens. The listing of fewer than 200 TCR beta chains classed them as cytomegalovirus-associated.

While the first cohort had 600 to 800 subjects, the donors belonged to the separate validation cohort of roughly 130 subjects. Only in-frame clones appear in the TCRdb table, and some are missing; sequencing was by immunoSEQ multiplex PCR. Seen here are some 64,000 clones, 95% to 98% observed once, and the top ten hold about 1.6%. Note on this clone: Its cognate antigen is unknown.

Per the germline V gene, CDR1 is MDHEN and CDR2 is SYDVKM. Trimming removed 3 bases from V and 6 bases from J; junction bases left unmatched: 13. The CDR3 contains 16 residues. The source material was PBMCs. This clonotype was obtained from a woman aged 18-30 years in good health and CMV-seropositive. V gene TRBV28 combines with J gene TRBJ1-2; 7 nucleotides line up with TRBD1. CDR3 DNA sequence: TGTGCCAGCAGTTTGTTTCGGACAGGCGCCACCAATGGCTACACCTTC. It yields the protein CASSLFRTGATNGYTF.